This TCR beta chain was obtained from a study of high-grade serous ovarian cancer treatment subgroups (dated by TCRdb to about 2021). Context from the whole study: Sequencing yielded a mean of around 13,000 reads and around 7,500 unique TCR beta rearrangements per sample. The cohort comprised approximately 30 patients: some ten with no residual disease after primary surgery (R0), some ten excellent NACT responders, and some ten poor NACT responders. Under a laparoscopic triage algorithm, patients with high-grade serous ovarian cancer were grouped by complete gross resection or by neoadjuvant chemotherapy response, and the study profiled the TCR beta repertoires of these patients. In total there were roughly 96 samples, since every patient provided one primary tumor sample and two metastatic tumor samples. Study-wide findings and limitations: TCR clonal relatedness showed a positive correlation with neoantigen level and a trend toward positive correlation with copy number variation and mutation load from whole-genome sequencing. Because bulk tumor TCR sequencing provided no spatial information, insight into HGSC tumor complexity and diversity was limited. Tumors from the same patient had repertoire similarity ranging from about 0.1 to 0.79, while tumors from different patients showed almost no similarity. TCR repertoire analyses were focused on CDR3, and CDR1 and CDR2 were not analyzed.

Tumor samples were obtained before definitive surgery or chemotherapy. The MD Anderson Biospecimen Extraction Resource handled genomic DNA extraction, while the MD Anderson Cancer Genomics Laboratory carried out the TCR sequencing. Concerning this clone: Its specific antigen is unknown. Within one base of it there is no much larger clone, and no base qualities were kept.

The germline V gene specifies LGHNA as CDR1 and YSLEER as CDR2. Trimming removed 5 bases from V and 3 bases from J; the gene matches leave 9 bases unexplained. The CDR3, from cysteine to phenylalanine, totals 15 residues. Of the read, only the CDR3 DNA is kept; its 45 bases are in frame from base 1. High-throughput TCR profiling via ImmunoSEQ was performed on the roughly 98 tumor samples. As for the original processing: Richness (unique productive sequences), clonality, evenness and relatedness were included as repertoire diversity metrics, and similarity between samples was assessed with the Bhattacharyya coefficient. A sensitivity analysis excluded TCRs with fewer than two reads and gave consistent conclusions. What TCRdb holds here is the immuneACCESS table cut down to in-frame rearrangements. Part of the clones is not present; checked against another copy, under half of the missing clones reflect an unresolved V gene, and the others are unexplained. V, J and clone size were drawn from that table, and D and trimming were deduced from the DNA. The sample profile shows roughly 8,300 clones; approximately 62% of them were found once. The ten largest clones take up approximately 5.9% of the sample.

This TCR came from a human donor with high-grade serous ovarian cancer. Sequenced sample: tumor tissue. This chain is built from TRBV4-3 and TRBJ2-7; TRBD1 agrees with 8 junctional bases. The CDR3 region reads CASSMDRDRIYEQYF. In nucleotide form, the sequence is TGCGCCAGCAGCATGGACAGGGACAGGATCTACGAGCAGTACTTC.